One sample yielded the 9 T cell receptor beta chains listed below, sequenced in a study of PD-1 blockade in classical Hodgkin lymphoma. Sequencing used immunoSEQ multiplex PCR; TCRdb keeps in-frame clones, though not all of them. The sample has thousands of clones; roughly 86% are singletons. No patient escaped relapse after autologous stem cell transplantation, and brentuximab vedotin exposure varied. The specimen was peripheral blood mononuclear cells (PBMCs), collected before the second cycle of nivolumab. The receptors come from a human donor with classical Hodgkin lymphoma.

This clone came up a few times. V usage is TRBV6-1 and J usage is TRBJ2-3; unclear D gene. The CDR3 totals 14 residues. In germline, CDR1 is MNHNS, CDR2 SASEGT. V lost 8 bases to trimming and J lost 4 bases, with 16 bases between them. The CDR3, as DNA: TGTGCCAGCCTCGACTCCAATTGGGCAGATACGCAGTATTTT. As protein: CASLDSNWADTQYF.

This chain's CDR3 is CASSIQGSQTQYF. Here the CDR3 DNA reads TGTGCCAGCAGCATACAGGGTTCCCAGACCCAGTACTTC. The rearrangement joins TRBV11-3 to TRBJ2-5; tentative D call: TRBD1 (6 bases). The CDR3 has 13 amino acids. V shed 5 bases and J shed 6 bases, with 13 bases lying between them. CDR1 SGHNT and CDR2 YENEEA come from the germline V gene.

A word on this clone: At one of its ends the junction is not consistent with the germline gene, which may arise from a read error. The chain uses TRBV7-9 and TRBJ2-1; 15 positions agree with TRBD2. The CDR3 is 19 residues long. Looked up from germline, CDR1 is SEHNR and CDR2 is FQNEAQ (reference sequence). The DNA of the CDR3 is TGTGTCAGCAGCCGCGGACTAGCGGGAGGGGTTAGTTCCTACAATGAGCAGTTCTTC. This translates into CVSSRGLAGGVSSYNEQFF.

This chain joins TRBV6-5 and TRBJ1-6; no clear D gene. CDR1 and CDR2 (germline): MNHEY, SVGAGI. V gave up 0 bases and J gave up 0 bases, with 6 bases separating them. CDR3 length: 16 amino acids. Written as DNA, the CDR3 is TGTGCCAGCAGTTACTCTTCTATCTCCTATAATTCACCCCTCCACTTT. It translates to CASSYSSISYNSPLHF.

The chain joins TRBV5-1 to TRBJ2-3; 8 bases match TRBD1. The CDR3 is made up of 16 amino acids. Germline V lookup: CDR1 SGHRS, CDR2 YFSETQ. V trimming: 4 bases; J trimming: 0 bases; junction bases outside the gene matches: 7. The CDR3 coding sequence is TGCGCCAGCAGCATCCGGGACAGGACTAGCACAGATACGCAGTATTTT. Translation: CASSIRDRTSTDTQYF.

The chain joins TRBV11-3 to TRBJ1-3; D unresolved. Trimming removed 1 base at V and 0 bases at J, with 4 bases between. This CDR3 is 14 amino acids long. Germline V gene sequence: CDR1 SGHNT, CDR2 YENEEA. The CDR3: CASSLAHSGNTIYF. Here the CDR3 DNA reads TGTGCCAGCAGCTTAGCCCACTCTGGAAACACCATATATTTT.

The chain uses TRBV25-1 and TRBJ1-2; D is possibly TRBD1 (5 bases). V lost 4 bases to trimming and J lost 3 bases, with 9 bases between them. The germline V gene encodes CDR1 MGHDK and CDR2 SYGVNS. The length of the CDR3 is 13 residues. CDR3 amino acids: CASSAAGYYGYTF. CDR3 sequence (DNA): TGTGCCAGCAGTGCGGCAGGGTACTATGGCTACACCTTC.

This clone has just one count. V is TRBV18 and J is TRBJ2-7; D remains unclear. Per the germline V gene, CDR1 is KGHSH and CDR2 is LQKENI. The CDR3 length is 14 residues. Trimming cost V 4 bases and J 3 bases, with 13 bases left between them. The CDR3 protein is CASSLFAESYEQYV. The CDR3, as DNA: TGTGCCAGCTCACTTTTTGCGGAGAGCTACGAGCAGTACGTC.

This sequence joins TRBV5-8 and TRBJ1-4; D might be TRBD1 (5 bases). The V gene lost 4 bases and the J gene lost 6 bases, with 13 bases spanning the gap. The CDR3 runs to 14 residues. Germline V gene sequence: CDR1 SGHTS, CDR2 YDEGEE. CDR3 DNA sequence: TGTGCCAGCAGCCGGGACTTTGGTGATGAAAAACTGTTTTTT. It encodes CASSRDFGDEKLFF.